The sequence of this T cell receptor beta chain was determined in a study of beta chain features in type 1 diabetes. General study findings and limits: There was no resolution here of whether HLA type influences TCRB rearrangement.

The authors reverse transcribed all of the isolated RNA, so sequencing captured expressed TCRB transcripts. This table comes from immunoSEQ multiplex PCR, and its TCRdb copy is limited to in-frame clones, with some not included. Found here are about 270,000 clones, roughly an eighth of them singletons; the top ten hold roughly 0.024%. There are 13 residues in the CDR3. Germline V gene data show CDR1 as SGHRS and CDR2 as YFSETQ. V lost 4 bases, J lost 5 bases, and 12 bases lay in between. In the case of this clone: Its antigen is not known.

The TCR comes from a woman between 40 and 55 years old in good health. V and J are TRBV5-1 and TRBJ2-5, with D possibly TRBD2 on 5 matching bases. The sample taken for sequencing was naive CD4+ T cells from blood. For the CDR3, the DNA is TGCGCCAGCAGCCCGAGGGCCGCGGAGACCCAGTACTTC. This codes for CASSPRAAETQYF.